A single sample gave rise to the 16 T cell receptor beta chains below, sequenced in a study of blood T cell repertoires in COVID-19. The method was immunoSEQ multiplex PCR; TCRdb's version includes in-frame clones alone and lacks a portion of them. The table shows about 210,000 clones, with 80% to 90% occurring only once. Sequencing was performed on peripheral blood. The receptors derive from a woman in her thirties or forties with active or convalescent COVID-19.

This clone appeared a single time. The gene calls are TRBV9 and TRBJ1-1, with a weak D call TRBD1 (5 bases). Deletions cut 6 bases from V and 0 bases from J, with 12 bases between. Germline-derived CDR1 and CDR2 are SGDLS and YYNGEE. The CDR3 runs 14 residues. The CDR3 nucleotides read TGTGCCAGCACTCAGGGTGAGGTGAACACTGAAGCTTTCTTT. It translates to CASTQGEVNTEAFF.

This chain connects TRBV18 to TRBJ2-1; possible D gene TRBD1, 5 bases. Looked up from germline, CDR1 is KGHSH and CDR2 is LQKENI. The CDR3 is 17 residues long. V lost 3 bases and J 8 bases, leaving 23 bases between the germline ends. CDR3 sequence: CASSPGRGSPARDEQFF. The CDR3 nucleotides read TGTGCCAGCTCACCTGGAAGGGGATCACCAGCGCGTGATGAGCAGTTCTTC.

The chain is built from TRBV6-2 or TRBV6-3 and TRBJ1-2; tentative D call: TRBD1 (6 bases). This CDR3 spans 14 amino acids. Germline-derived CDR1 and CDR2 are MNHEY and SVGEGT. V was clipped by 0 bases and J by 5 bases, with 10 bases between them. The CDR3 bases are TGTGCCAGCAGTTACTCGTTGGGACATTATGGCTACACCTTC. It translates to CASSYSLGHYGYTF.

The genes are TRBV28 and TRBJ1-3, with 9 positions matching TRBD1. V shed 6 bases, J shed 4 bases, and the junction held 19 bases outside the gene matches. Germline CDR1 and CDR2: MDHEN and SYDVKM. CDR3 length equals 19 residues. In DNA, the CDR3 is TGTGCCAGCAGCCGCTGGAGTGGGGGGACAGGGAACCACGGAAACACCATATATTTT. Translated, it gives CASSRWSGGTGNHGNTIYF.

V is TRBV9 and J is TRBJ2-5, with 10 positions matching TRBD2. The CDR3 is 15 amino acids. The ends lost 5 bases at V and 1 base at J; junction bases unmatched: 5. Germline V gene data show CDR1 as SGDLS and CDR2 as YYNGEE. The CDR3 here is CASSATSGAQETQYF. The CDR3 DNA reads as TGTGCCAGCAGTGCTACTAGCGGGGCCCAAGAGACCCAGTACTTC.

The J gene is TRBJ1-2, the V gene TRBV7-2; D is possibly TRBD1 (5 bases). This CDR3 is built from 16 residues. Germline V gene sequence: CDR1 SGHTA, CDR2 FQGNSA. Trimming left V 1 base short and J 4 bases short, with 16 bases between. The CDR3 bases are TGTGCCAGCAGCTTAGACCCCTGGGAGGGACCCTATGGCTACACCTTC. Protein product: CASSLDPWEGPYGYTF.

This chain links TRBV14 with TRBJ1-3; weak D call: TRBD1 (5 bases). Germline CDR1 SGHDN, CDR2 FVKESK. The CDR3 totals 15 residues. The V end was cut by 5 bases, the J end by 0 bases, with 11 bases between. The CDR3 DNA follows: TGTGCCAGCAGCAGGGGTCGTACCTCTGGAAACACCATATATTTT. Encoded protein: CASSRGRTSGNTIYF.

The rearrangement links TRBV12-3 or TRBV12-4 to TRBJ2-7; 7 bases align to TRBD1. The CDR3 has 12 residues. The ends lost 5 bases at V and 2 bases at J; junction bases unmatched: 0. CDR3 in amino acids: CASSGTAYEQYF. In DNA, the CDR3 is TGTGCCAGCAGTGGGACAGCCTACGAGCAGTACTTC.

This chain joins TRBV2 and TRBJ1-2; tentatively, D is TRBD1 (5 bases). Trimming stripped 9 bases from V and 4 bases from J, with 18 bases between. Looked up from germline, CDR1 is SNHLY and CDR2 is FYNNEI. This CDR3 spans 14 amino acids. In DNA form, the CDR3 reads TGTGCCAGAAGACAGATTACTCTTTCCTATGGCTACACCTTC. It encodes CARRQITLSYGYTF.

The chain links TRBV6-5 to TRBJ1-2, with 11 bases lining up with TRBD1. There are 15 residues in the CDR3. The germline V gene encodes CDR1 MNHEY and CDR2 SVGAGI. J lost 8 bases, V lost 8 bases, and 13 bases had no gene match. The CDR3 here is CASALSGQGAGGYTF. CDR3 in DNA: TGTGCCAGCGCCCTATCCGGACAGGGGGCGGGAGGCTACACCTTC.

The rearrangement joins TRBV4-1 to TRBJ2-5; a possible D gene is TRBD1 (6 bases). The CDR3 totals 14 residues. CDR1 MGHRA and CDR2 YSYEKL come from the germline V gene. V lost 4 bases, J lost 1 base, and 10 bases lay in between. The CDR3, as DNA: TGCGCCAGCAGCCTTCAAGGGGGCCAAGAGACCCAGTACTTC. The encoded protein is CASSLQGGQETQYF.

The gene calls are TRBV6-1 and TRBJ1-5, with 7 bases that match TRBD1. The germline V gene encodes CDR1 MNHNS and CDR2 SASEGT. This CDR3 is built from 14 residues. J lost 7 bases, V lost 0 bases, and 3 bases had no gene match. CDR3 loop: CASSEAQGFQPQHF. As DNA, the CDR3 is TGTGCCAGCAGTGAAGCACAGGGGTTCCAGCCCCAGCATTTT.

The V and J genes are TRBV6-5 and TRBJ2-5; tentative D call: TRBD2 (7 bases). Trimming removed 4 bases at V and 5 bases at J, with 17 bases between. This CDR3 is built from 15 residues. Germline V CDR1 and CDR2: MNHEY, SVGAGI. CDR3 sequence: CASSLARGAGETQYF. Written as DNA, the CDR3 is TGTGCCAGCAGTTTGGCCCGGGGGGCCGGCGAGACCCAGTACTTC.

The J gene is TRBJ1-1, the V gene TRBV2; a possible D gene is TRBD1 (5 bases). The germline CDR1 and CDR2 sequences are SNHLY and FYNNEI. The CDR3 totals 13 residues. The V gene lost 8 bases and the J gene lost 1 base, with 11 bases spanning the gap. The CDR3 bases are TGTGCCAGCTACGAGCAGGGGAACACTGAAGCTTTCTTT. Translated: CASYEQGNTEAFF.

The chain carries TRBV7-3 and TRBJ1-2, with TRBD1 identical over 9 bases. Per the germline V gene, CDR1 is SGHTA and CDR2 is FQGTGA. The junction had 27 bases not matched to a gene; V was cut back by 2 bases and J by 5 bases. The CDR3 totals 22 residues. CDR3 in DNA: TGTGCCAGCAGCTTATACGGCAAAAAACCCCCGGCGGGACAGGGTCAAATTTATGGCTACACCTTC. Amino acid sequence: CASSLYGKKPPAGQGQIYGYTF.

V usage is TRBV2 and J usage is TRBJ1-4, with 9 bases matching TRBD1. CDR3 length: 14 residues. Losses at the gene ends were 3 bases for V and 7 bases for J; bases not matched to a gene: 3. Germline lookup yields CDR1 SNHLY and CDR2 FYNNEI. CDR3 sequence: CASSEKTGGEKLFF. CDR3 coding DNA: TGTGCCAGCAGTGAGAAGACAGGGGGTGAAAAACTGTTTTTT. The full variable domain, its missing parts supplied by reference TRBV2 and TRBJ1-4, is EPEVTQTPSHQVTQMGQEVILRCVPISNHLYFYWYRQILGQKVEFLVSFYNNEISEKSEIFDDQFSVERPDGSNFTLKIRSTKLEDSAMYFCASSEKTGGEKLFFGSGTQLSVL.